This TCR beta chain was found in a study of blood T cell repertoires in COVID-19. In the study overall: COVID-19 samples, acute and convalescent, were from the United States, Italy and Spain. T cells, B-cell-depleted T cells, or PBMCs provided the cDNA or gDNA that served as material.

Study processing details: Reference gene primer amplification gave estimated nucleated cell counts. Some clones are missing from TCRdb's copy, which holds only in-frame ones; the method was immunoSEQ multiplex PCR. V, J and clone size derive from that table, while D and trimming were established from the DNA sequence. Of approximately 77,000 clones in the sample, around 76% were seen once. The TCR sequence derives from a man between 65 and 85 years old with active or convalescent COVID-19. Material for sequencing was peripheral blood.

CDR3 residues: CASSLQGSTDTQYF. The CDR3 DNA reads as TGTGCCAGCAGCTTGCAGGGGAGCACAGATACGCAGTATTTT. The rearrangement joins TRBV7-2 to TRBJ2-3, with D possibly matching TRBD1 (6 bases). From germline, CDR1 is SGHTA and CDR2 FQGNSA. The CDR3 totals 14 residues. Trimming cost V 3 bases and J 0 bases, with 7 bases left between them.